Below are 26 T cell receptor beta chains sequenced from a single sample in a study of response to subunit inactivated influenza vaccine. MiXCR, applied by TCRdb to the RT-PCR reads, yields one record per CDR3 protein. This sample has approximately 730,000 distinct CDR3 sequences, with approximately 15% found just once. The material sequenced was PBMCs from blood, taken less than 15 days before vaccination. The receptor set was obtained from a man aged 50 to 59 who received an inactivated influenza vaccine.

The rearrangement uses TRBV29-1 and TRBJ1-2; D not resolved. Germline V CDR1 and CDR2: SQVTM, ANQGSEA. The CDR3 length is 12 residues. The V gene lost 5 bases and the J gene lost 0 bases, with 7 bases spanning the gap. For the CDR3, the DNA is TGCAGCGTTTCTCGGCCTAACTATGGCTACACCTTC. This translates into CSVSRPNYGYTF.

This clonotype was seen a handful of times. The J gene is TRBJ2-7, the V gene TRBV9; D possibly corresponds to TRBD2 (5 bases). Trimming left V 0 bases short and J 6 bases short, with 10 bases between. Looked up from germline, CDR1 is SGDLS and CDR2 is YYNGEE. The CDR3 extends over 13 amino acids. The CDR3 here is CASSVGASREQYF. The CDR3 nucleotides read TGTGCCAGCAGCGTAGGGGCTAGCCGCGAGCAGTACTTC. The variable domain in full, completed from reference TRBV9 and TRBJ2-7, reads DSGVTQTPKHLITATGQRVTLRCSPRSGDLSVYWYQQSLDQGLQFLIQYYNGEERAKGNILERFSAQQFPDLHSELNLSSLELGDSALYFCASSVGASREQYFGPGTRLTVT.

This clonotype was found a few times. The chain links TRBV6-5 to TRBJ1-3; D is perhaps TRBD1 (5 bases). V lost 2 bases, J lost 0 bases, and 5 bases lay in between. The germline V gene encodes CDR1 MNHEY and CDR2 SVGAGI. The CDR3 spans 14 residues. CDR3 loop: CASSYGTSGNTIYF. CDR3 DNA: TGTGCCAGCAGTTACGGGACCTCTGGAAACACCATATATTTT.

This clonotype was detected a few times. The chain has TRBV4-1 and TRBJ1-1; a weak D match, TRBD1 (5 bases). The CDR3 sequence is 16 residues long. Germline CDR1 reads MGHRA; CDR2 reads YSYEKL. Trimming pared 1 base from V and 1 base from J, leaving 13 bases between. CDR3 protein: CASSQGGGEANTEAFF. CDR3 nucleotides: TGCGCCAGCAGCCAAGGGGGAGGGGAGGCGAACACTGAAGCTTTCTTT.

The genes are TRBV29-1 and TRBJ2-3, with a tentative D call TRBD2 (6 bases). Germline V gene data show CDR1 as SQVTM and CDR2 as ANQGSEA. Between the trimmed V and J ends, which lost 5 bases and 4 bases, there was a span of 13 bases. The CDR3 has 13 amino acids. CDR3 coding DNA: TGCAGCGTTCAGCGGGCCCGGCCAGATACGCAGTATTTT. Amino acid sequence: CSVQRARPDTQYF.

The chain recombines TRBV2 with TRBJ2-1; TRBD2 aligns across 7 bases. Germline V CDR1 and CDR2: SNHLY, FYNNEI. The CDR3 is 15 residues long. The J segment lost 7 bases and the V segment lost 8 bases, leaving 14 bases of the junction unmatched. The CDR3 reads CASLREGDAGNEQFF. CDR3 DNA sequence: TGTGCCAGCCTGAGGGAGGGAGATGCGGGAAATGAGCAGTTCTTC.

This clonotype has more than one count but fewer than ten. One base away lies a much larger clone, so this may be a sequencing read error. The rearrangement joins TRBV7-8 to TRBJ2-3; possibly TRBD2 for D (5 bases). CDR3 length: 14 amino acids. CDR1 and CDR2 from the germline V gene are SGHVS and FQNEAQ. V lost 0 bases and J 1 base, leaving 5 bases between the germline ends. CDR3 DNA: TGTGCCAGCAGCTTAGCGGAGGGCACAGATACGCAGTATTTT. Amino acid sequence: CASSLAEGTDTQYF.

This clonotype has just a few counts. V and J are TRBV20-1 and TRBJ2-7; D possibly corresponds to TRBD1 (6 bases). V lost 6 bases, J lost 2 bases, and 17 bases lay in between. Germline V gene lookup returns CDR1 DFQATT and CDR2 SNEGSKA (reference sequence). The CDR3 extends over 14 amino acids. The CDR3 nucleotides are TGCAGTGCGTCAGACAGGTCGAGAGCCTACGAGCAGTACTTC. It specifies CSASDRSRAYEQYF.

This clonotype was observed at least ten times. J is TRBJ2-3 and V is TRBV5-6, with TRBD1 identical over 7 bases. CDR1 and CDR2 from the germline V gene are SGHDT and YYEEEE. This CDR3 is 14 amino acids long. After removal of 2 bases from V and 2 bases from J, the junction contained 2 bases not matched to a gene. CDR3 residues: CASSFGTVTDTQYF. The CDR3 nucleotides read TGTGCCAGCAGCTTCGGGACAGTCACAGATACGCAGTATTTT.

This chain connects TRBV5-1 to TRBJ2-2, with D unresolved. This CDR3 has 15 residues. Trimming took off 0 bases at V and 8 bases at J, with 14 bases between the two ends. CDR1 SGHRS and CDR2 YFSETQ come from the germline V gene. CDR3 sequence: CASSLDTNQGGELFF. CDR3 nucleotide sequence: TGCGCCAGCAGCTTGGACACAAACCAAGGGGGGGAGCTGTTTTTT.

The chain is built from TRBV7-8 and TRBJ2-3; D is perhaps TRBD1 (6 bases). The germline CDR1 and CDR2 sequences are SGHVS and FQNEAQ. Trimming left V 6 bases short and J 2 bases short, with 12 bases between. This CDR3 has 14 amino acids. CDR3 in DNA: TGTGCCAGCAGTAAAACAGGGTTCACAGATACGCAGTATTTT. It is translated as CASSKTGFTDTQYF.

This clonotype appeared a few times. This rearrangement joins TRBV7-2 to TRBJ1-2, with D possibly TRBD1 on 5 matching bases. V dropped 7 bases and J dropped 5 bases, with 17 bases sitting between them. Per germline, CDR1 SGHTA and CDR2 FQGNSA. The CDR3 totals 14 residues. The CDR3 DNA sequence: TGTGCCAGCAAACAGGATCTCAACTCTTATGGCTACACCTTC. It codes for CASKQDLNSYGYTF.

The J gene is TRBJ2-5, the V gene TRBV28; D possibly corresponds to TRBD2 (6 bases). The CDR3 covers 16 residues. Germline-derived CDR1 and CDR2 are MDHEN and SYDVKM. Deletions cut 2 bases from V and 4 bases from J, with 17 bases between. CDR3 nucleotides: TGTGCCAGCAGTTTAGGGGCGCGGGGTGGGGCAGAGACCCAGTACTTC. Translating it yields CASSLGARGGAETQYF.

The V and J genes are TRBV7-6 and TRBJ2-1; D perhaps matches TRBD2 (6 bases). V was shortened by 4 bases and J by 3 bases, with 13 bases between the two germline ends. This CDR3 is 15 amino acids long. Germline V CDR1 and CDR2: SGHVS, FNYEAQ. The CDR3 region is CASSSSSAVYNEQFF. CDR3 DNA: TGTGCCAGCAGCTCCTCTAGCGCCGTCTACAATGAGCAGTTCTTC.

There are many counts of this clonotype. In nucleotides, the CDR3 is TGTGCCAGCAGTTCCGGACGGTTCTACGAGCAGTACTTC. This translates into CASSSGRFYEQYF. The V call is TRBV27, the J call TRBJ2-7; D uncertain. CDR1 and CDR2 (germline): MNHEY, SMNVEV (reference sequence). The ends were cut back, 4 bases at V and 3 bases at J, with 10 bases in the middle. This CDR3 comprises 13 residues.

V usage is TRBV20-1 and J usage is TRBJ2-7; D gene ambiguous. Trimming cost V 1 base and J 6 bases, with 10 bases left between them. This CDR3 contains 12 residues. Germline CDR1 reads DFQATT; CDR2 reads SNEGSKA (reference sequence). The CDR3, as DNA: TGCAGTGCTAGAGTAAGGGCGGCCGAGCAGTACTTC. This translates into CSARVRAAEQYF.

The J gene is TRBJ1-1, the V gene TRBV15, with 7 bases lining up with TRBD1. From germline, CDR1 is LNHNV and CDR2 YYDKDF (reference sequence). V gave up 7 bases and J gave up 3 bases; unmatched junction bases: 5. This CDR3 has 13 amino acids. For the CDR3, the DNA is TGTGCCACCACAGCAGGGGGATACACTGAAGCTTTCTTT. Translation gives CATTAGGYTEAFF.

The chain links TRBV29-1 to TRBJ1-1; tentative D call: TRBD1 (5 bases). CDR3 length equals 13 residues. The V gene's germline CDR1 is SQVTM and CDR2 ANQGSEA. The V and J ends lost 4 bases and 0 bases respectively, with 9 bases between them. CDR3 loop: CSVGQIMNTEAFF. Written as DNA, the CDR3 is TGCAGCGTTGGACAGATCATGAACACTGAAGCTTTCTTT.

This clonotype was seen many times. V and J are TRBV7-2 and TRBJ2-7, with a possible D match to TRBD1 (5 bases). With 4 bases removed from V and 1 base from J, the gap between germline ends came to 8 bases. This CDR3 has 13 residues. The germline CDR1 and CDR2 sequences are SGHTA and FQGNSA. Here the CDR3 DNA reads TGTGCCAGCAGCTATAGACAGTCCTACGAGCAGTACTTC. It is translated as CASSYRQSYEQYF.

The sample holds many counts of this clonotype. An end of the junction differs from the germline gene, which may be a read error. V usage is TRBV5-1 and J usage is TRBJ2-7; D is ambiguous. The CDR3 is 11 amino acids. CDR1 and CDR2 (germline): SGHRS, YFSETQ. CDR3 DNA: TGTGCCAGCAGTTCGGACTACGAGCAGTACTTC. This sequence encodes CASSSDYEQYF.

This clonotype was observed many times. The J gene is TRBJ1-5, the V gene TRBV12-3 or TRBV12-4; D unresolved. The CDR3 is made up of 15 amino acids. V was pared by 2 bases and J by 0 bases, with 8 bases between. The CDR3 nucleotides are TGTGCCAGCAGTTTATTGGAGAATAGCAATCAGCCCCAGCATTTT. Its protein product is CASSLLENSNQPQHF.

This clonotype was recorded many times. The gene calls are TRBV29-1 and TRBJ2-3, with a possible D match to TRBD1 (5 bases). Germline V lookup: CDR1 SQVTM, CDR2 ANQGSEA. With 8 bases removed from V and 4 bases from J, the gap between germline ends came to 13 bases. The length of the CDR3 is 12 residues. In nucleotides, the CDR3 is TGCAGCACGAAGGAAGGGGCAGATACGCAGTATTTT. Translation gives CSTKEGADTQYF.

This clonotype was recorded a few times. The rearrangement uses TRBV20-1 and TRBJ2-5; 11 nucleotides match TRBD2. With V trimmed by 1 base and J by 5 bases, 9 bases remained unmatched. Germline CDR1 and CDR2: DFQATT and SNEGSKA (reference sequence). This CDR3 spans 16 amino acids. The CDR3 spells CSARVGSGGAFETQYF. CDR3 nucleotides: TGCAGTGCTAGAGTCGGTAGCGGGGGGGCTTTTGAGACCCAGTACTTC.

This clonotype has more than one count but fewer than ten. This chain uses TRBV4-3 with TRBJ1-5, with 7 bases matching TRBD1. CDR1 and CDR2 from the germline V gene are LGHNA and YSLEER. The CDR3 is 17 amino acids. Trimming at V came to 1 base and at J to 2 bases, leaving 8 bases not matched to a gene. CDR3: CASSQAFDRVGNQPQHF. CDR3 coding DNA: TGCGCCAGCAGCCAAGCCTTCGACAGGGTCGGCAATCAGCCCCAGCATTTT.

The chain has TRBV7-9 and TRBJ2-7; weak D call: TRBD1 (6 bases). Between the trimmed V and J ends, which lost 5 bases and 0 bases, there was a span of 14 bases. Germline CDR1 and CDR2: SEHNR and FQNEAQ (reference sequence). The CDR3 loop spans 15 amino acids. The CDR3 protein is CASSTDRIISYEQYF. The DNA of the CDR3 is TGTGCCAGCAGCACCGACAGGATAATCTCCTACGAGCAGTACTTC.

The chain combines TRBV6-2 or TRBV6-3 with TRBJ1-2; possible D gene TRBD1, 6 bases. V was shortened by 6 bases and J by 3 bases, with 17 bases between the two germline ends. This CDR3 has 15 residues. Looked up from germline, CDR1 is MNHEY and CDR2 is SVGEGT. The CDR3 protein is CASRPQQGRYYGYTF. CDR3 in DNA: TGTGCCAGCAGACCACAACAGGGTCGGTACTATGGCTACACCTTC.